Here is one T cell receptor (beta chain) with its context. The antigen is not known. The sample is drawn from a study of CD8+CD57+ T cells in acquired aplastic anemia. Study as a whole: Sorted CD4+ plus CD8+ cells gave DNA averaging roughly 3 ug. Findings and limits, study-wide: CD8+ Simpson's diversity showed no significant patient-control difference. Patients and controls had in common 25 to 30 CD8+ CDR3 sequences.

All patients picked for sequencing had shown, by flow cytometry, an expansion of CD8+CD57+ cells. At the time of blood sampling, patients had not yet received any therapy. Genomic DNA constituted the template upon which TCR beta VDJ and CDR3 profiling was performed. TCRdb reprocessed the reads with MiXCR, giving one entry per CDR3 protein. The sample consists of 150,000 to 200,000 distinct CDR3 sequences, roughly 50% of them appearing once. The sequence was obtained from a human donor with aplastic anemia. The sample comprised sorted CD4+, CD8+, or CD8+CD57+ T cells (not recorded which) from PBMCs.

The CDR3 protein is CASSAVGDRGRREQFF. CDR3 nucleotide sequence: TGCGCCAGCAGCGCAGTGGGGGACAGGGGGCGACGGGAGCAGTTCTTC. The chain carries TRBV5-1 and TRBJ2-1; 12 bases line up with TRBD1. Germline V gene lookup returns CDR1 SGHRS and CDR2 YFSETQ. The CDR3 has 16 residues. The trim removed 4 bases at V and 10 bases at J, leaving 12 bases unmatched. Full variable domain (remainder filled in from reference TRBV5-1 and TRBJ2-1): KAGVTQTPRYLIKTRGQQVTLSCSPISGHRSVSWYQQTPGQGLQFLFEYFSETQRNKGNFPGRFSGRQFSNSRSEMNVSTLELGDSALYLCASSAVGDRGRREQFFGPGTRLTVL.